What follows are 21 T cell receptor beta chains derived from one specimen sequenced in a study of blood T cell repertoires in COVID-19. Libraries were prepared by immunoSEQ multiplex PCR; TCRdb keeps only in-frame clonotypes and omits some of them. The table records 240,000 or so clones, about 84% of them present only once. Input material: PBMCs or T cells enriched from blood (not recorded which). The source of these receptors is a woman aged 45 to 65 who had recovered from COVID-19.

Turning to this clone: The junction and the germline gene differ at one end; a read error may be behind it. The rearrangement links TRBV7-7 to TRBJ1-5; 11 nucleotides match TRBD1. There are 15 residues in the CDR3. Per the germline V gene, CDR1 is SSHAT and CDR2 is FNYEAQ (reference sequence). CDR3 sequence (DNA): TGTGCTAGCAGCAAACCGGGACAGGGGGTCGGGCCCCAGCATTTT. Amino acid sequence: CASSKPGQGVGPQHF. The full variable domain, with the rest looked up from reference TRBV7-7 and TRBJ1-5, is GAGVSQSPRYKVTKRGQDVTLRCDPISSHATLYWYQQALGQGPEFLTYFNYEAQPDKSGLPSDRFSAERPEGSISTLTIQRTEQRDSAMYRCASSKPGQGVGPQHFGDGTRLSIL.

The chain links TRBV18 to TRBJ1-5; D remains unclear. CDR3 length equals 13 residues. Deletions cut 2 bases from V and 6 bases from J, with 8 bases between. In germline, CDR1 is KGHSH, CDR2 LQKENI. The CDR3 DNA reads TGTGCCAGCTCACCATTTGTCCGTCAGCCCCAGCATTTT. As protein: CASSPFVRQPQHF.

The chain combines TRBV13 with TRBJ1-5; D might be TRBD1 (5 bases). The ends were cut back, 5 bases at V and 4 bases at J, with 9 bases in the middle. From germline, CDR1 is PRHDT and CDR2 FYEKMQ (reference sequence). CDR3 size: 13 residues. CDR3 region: CASSHTGNQPQHF. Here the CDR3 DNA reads TGTGCCAGCAGCCATACAGGAAATCAGCCCCAGCATTTT.

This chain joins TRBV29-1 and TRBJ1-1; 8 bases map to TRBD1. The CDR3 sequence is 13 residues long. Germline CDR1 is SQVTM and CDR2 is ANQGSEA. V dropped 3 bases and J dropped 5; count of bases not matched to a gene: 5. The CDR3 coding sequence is TGCAGCGTTGAGATCGGACAGGGTACTGAAGCTTTCTTT. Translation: CSVEIGQGTEAFF.

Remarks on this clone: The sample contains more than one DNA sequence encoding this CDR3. This CDR3 reads CASSSSYEQYF. The CDR3 nucleotides are TGCGCCAGCAGTAGCTCCTACGAGCAGTACTTC. V is TRBV5-1 and J is TRBJ2-7; D unclear. The germline V gene has CDR1 SGHRS and CDR2 YFSETQ. Trimming removed 5 bases from V and 0 bases from J, with 3 bases in between. This CDR3 is 11 amino acids long.

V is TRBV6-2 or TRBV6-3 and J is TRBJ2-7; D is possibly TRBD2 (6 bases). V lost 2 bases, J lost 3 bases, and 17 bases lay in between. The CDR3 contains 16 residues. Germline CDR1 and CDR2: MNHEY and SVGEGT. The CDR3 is CASSYRRAVEGYEQYF. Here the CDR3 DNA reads TGTGCCAGCAGTTACCGGAGGGCCGTCGAGGGCTACGAGCAGTACTTC.

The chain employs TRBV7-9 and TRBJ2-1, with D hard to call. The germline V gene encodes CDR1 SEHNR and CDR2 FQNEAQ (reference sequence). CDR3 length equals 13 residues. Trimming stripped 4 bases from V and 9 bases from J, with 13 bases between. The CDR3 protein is CASSSHSNGEQFF. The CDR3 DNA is TGTGCCAGCAGCTCCCACTCGAACGGTGAGCAGTTCTTC.

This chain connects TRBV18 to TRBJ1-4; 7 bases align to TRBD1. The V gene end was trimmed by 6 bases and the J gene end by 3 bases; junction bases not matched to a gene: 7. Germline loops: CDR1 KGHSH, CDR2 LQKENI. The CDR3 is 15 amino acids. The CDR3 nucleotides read TGTGCCAGCTCTGTGTACAGGGGAGCTAATGAAAAACTGTTTTTT. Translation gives CASSVYRGANEKLFF.

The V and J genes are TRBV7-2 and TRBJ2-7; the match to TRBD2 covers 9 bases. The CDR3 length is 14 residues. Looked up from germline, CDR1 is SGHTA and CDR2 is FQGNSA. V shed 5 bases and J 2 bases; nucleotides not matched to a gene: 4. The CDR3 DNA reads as TGTGCCAGCAGCCTGATAGCGGGAGCCTACGAGCAGTACTTC. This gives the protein CASSLIAGAYEQYF.

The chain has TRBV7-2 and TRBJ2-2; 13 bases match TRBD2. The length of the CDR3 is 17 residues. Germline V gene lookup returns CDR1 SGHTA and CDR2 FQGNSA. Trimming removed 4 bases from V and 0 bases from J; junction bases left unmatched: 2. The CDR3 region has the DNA TGTGCCAGCAGCTCGGGACTAGCGGGACCGAACACCGGGGAGCTGTTTTTT. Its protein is CASSSGLAGPNTGELFF.

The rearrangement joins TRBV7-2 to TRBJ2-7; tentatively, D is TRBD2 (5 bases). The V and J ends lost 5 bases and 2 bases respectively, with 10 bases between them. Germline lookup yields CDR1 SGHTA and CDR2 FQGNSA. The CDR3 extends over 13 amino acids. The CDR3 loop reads CASSKGLTYEQYF. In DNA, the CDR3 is TGTGCCAGCAGCAAAGGACTTACCTACGAGCAGTACTTC. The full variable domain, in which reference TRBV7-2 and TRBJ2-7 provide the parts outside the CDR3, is GAGVSQSPSNKVTEKGKDVELRCDPISGHTALYWYRQSLGQGLEFLIYFQGNSAPDKSGLPSDRFSAERTGGSVSTLTIQRTQQEDSAVYLCASSKGLTYEQYFGPGTRLTVT.

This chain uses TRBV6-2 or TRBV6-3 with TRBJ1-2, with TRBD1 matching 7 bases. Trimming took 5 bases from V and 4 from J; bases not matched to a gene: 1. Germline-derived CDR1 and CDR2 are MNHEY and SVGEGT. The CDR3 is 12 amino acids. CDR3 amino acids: CASSRQGYGYTF. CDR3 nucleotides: TGTGCCAGCAGTCGACAGGGCTATGGCTACACCTTC.

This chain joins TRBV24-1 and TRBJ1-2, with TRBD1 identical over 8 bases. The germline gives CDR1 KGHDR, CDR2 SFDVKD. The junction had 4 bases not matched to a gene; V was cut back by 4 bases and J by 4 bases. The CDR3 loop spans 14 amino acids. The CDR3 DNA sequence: TGTGCCACCAGTGAGTCCGGGACAGGCTATGGCTACACCTTC. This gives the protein CATSESGTGYGYTF.

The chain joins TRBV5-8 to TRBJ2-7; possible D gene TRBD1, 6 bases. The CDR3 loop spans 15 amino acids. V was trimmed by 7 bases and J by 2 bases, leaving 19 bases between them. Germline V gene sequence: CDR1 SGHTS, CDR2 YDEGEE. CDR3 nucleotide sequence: TGTGCCAGCCGATCCGTGGGGGCGAGAACCTACGAGCAGTACTTC. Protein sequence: CASRSVGARTYEQYF.

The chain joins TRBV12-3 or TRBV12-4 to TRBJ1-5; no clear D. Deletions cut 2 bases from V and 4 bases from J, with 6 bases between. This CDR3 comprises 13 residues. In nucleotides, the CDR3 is TGTGCCAGCAGTTTAAGCGGGAATCAGCCCCAGCATTTT. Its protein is CASSLSGNQPQHF.

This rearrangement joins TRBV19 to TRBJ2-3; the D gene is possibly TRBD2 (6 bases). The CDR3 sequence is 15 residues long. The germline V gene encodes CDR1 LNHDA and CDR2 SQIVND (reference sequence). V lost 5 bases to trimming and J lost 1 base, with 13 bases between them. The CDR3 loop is CASSFPSDRTDTQYF. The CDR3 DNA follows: TGTGCCAGTAGTTTCCCTAGCGACCGCACAGATACGCAGTATTTT. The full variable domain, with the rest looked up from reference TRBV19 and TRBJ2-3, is DGGITQSPKYLFRKEGQNVTLSCEQNLNHDAMYWYRQDPGQGLRLIYYSQIVNDFQKGDIAEGYSVSREKKESFPLTVTSAQKNPTAFYLCASSFPSDRTDTQYFGPGTRLTVL.

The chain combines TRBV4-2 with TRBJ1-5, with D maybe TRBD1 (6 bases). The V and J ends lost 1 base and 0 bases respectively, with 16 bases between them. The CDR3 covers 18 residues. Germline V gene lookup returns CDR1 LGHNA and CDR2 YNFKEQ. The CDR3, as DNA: TGTGCCAGCAGCCAAGGGCGGGGGCCAAGGGATAGCAATCAGCCCCAGCATTTT. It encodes CASSQGRGPRDSNQPQHF.

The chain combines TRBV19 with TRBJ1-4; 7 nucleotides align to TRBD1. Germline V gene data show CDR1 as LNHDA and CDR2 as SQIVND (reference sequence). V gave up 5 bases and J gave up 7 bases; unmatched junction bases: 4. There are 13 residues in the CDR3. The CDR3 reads CASSWTGGEKLFF. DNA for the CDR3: TGTGCCAGTAGTTGGACAGGTGGTGAAAAACTGTTTTTT. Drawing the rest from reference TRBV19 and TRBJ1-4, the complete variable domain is DGGITQSPKYLFRKEGQNVTLSCEQNLNHDAMYWYRQDPGQGLRLIYYSQIVNDFQKGDIAEGYSVSREKKESFPLTVTSAQKNPTAFYLCASSWTGGEKLFFGSGTQLSVL.

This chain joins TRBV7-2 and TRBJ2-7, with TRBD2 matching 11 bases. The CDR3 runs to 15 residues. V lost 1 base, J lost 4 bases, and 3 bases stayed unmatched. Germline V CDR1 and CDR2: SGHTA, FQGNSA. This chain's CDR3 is CASSLGSGRGYEQYF. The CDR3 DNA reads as TGTGCCAGCAGCTTAGGTAGCGGGAGGGGGTACGAGCAGTACTTC.

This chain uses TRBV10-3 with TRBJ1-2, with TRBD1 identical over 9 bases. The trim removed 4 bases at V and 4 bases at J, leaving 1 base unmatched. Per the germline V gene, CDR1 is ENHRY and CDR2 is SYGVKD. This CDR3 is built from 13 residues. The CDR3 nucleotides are TGTGCCATCAGTGGACAGGGGGGCTATGGCTACACCTTC. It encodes CAISGQGGYGYTF.

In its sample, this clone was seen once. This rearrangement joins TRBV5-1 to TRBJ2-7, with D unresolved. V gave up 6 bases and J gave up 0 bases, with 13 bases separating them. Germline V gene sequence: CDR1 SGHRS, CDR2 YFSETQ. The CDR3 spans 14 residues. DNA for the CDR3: TGCGCCAGCATCCGTCCTCCCCTCTCCTACGAGCAGTACTTC. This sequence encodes CASIRPPLSYEQYF.